The 29 T cell receptor beta chains reported below all come from one sample, sequenced in a study of cytomegalovirus exposure and HLA in healthy donors. PCR primers comprised 60 Vbeta and 13 Jbeta primers. Sequenced by immunoSEQ multiplex PCR; TCRdb stores in-frame clones only, minus some. The data show around 110,000 clones, 65% to 90% seen once. The specimen was PBMCs. The source of these receptors is a woman aged 30 to 39 in good health and CMV-seronegative.

V usage is TRBV7-2 and J usage is TRBJ2-7, with D tentatively TRBD2 (5 bases). The V end lost 1 base, the J end lost 2 bases, and 9 bases lay between the germline ends. There are 14 residues in the CDR3. The germline CDR1 and CDR2 sequences are SGHTA and FQGNSA. CDR3 nucleotides: TGTGCCAGCAGCTTAGGAGGGCCCCCCTACGAGCAGTACTTC. It specifies CASSLGGPPYEQYF.

This clone was seen only once. The rearrangement links TRBV19 to TRBJ2-7, with 7 bases lining up with TRBD2. Losses at the gene ends were 0 bases for V and 6 bases for J; bases not matched to a gene: 11. Per germline, CDR1 LNHDA and CDR2 SQIVND (reference sequence). The CDR3 consists of 16 residues. The CDR3 sequence: CASSIDIVGRNAEQYF. Written as DNA, the CDR3 is TGTGCCAGTAGTATAGATATTGTCGGGAGGAACGCCGAGCAGTACTTC.

The chain carries TRBV5-1 and TRBJ2-1; 10 bases fit TRBD2. Trimming removed 2 bases from V and 8 bases from J; junction bases left unmatched: 4. The germline V gene encodes CDR1 SGHRS and CDR2 YFSETQ. This CDR3 is 14 amino acids long. The CDR3 DNA is TGCGCCAGCAGCTTCACTAGCGGGAACGATGAGCAGTTCTTC. It translates to CASSFTSGNDEQFF.

The chain recombines TRBV28 with TRBJ2-5; D perhaps matches TRBD2 (5 bases). Per the germline V gene, CDR1 is MDHEN and CDR2 is SYDVKM. Trimming left V 4 bases short and J 0 bases short, with 15 bases between. This CDR3 contains 16 residues. The CDR3 DNA follows: TGTGCCAGCAGTTACGTTGAGGGCAGCAACCAAGAGACCCAGTACTTC. The encoded protein is CASSYVEGSNQETQYF.

The chain uses TRBV7-3 and TRBJ2-3, with a weak D call TRBD2 (5 bases). The CDR3 extends over 16 amino acids. Trimming left V 1 base short and J 5 bases short, with 16 bases between. Germline V lookup: CDR1 SGHTA, CDR2 FQGTGA. The CDR3 here is CASSLNSGETLDTQYF. CDR3 nucleotides: TGTGCCAGCAGCTTAAATAGTGGGGAGACTTTAGATACGCAGTATTTT.

The chain carries TRBV27 and TRBJ2-7; 13 bases are shared with TRBD2. The CDR3 runs 18 residues. V lost 7 bases, J lost 3 bases, and 15 bases stayed unmatched. Germline lookup yields CDR1 MNHEY and CDR2 SMNVEV (reference sequence). The CDR3 region is CASKTGLAGQGVYYEQYF. The CDR3, as DNA: TGTGCCAGCAAAACGGGACTAGCGGGACAGGGGGTATACTACGAGCAGTACTTC.

This clone was observed once. The V gene is TRBV28, the J gene TRBJ2-7; 7 bases agree with TRBD2. Germline CDR1 reads MDHEN; CDR2 reads SYDVKM. V shed 3 bases, J shed 4 bases, and the junction held 12 bases outside the gene matches. The CDR3 has 16 amino acids. The CDR3 sequence: CASSFSIREGNYEQYF. The CDR3 DNA reads TGTGCCAGCAGTTTTAGTATTAGGGAGGGTAATTACGAGCAGTACTTC.

The rearrangement joins TRBV27 to TRBJ1-5, with TRBD1 identical over 9 bases. J lost 3 bases, V lost 4 bases, and 1 base had no gene match. Germline V CDR1 and CDR2: MNHEY, SMNVEV (reference sequence). This CDR3 spans 14 amino acids. The CDR3 sequence is CASSYRGPNQPQHF. For the CDR3, the DNA is TGTGCCAGCAGTTACAGGGGGCCCAATCAGCCCCAGCATTTT.

The V gene is TRBV28, the J gene TRBJ1-3, with D maybe TRBD1 (5 bases). CDR3 length: 12 amino acids. The germline CDR1 and CDR2 sequences are MDHEN and SYDVKM. V was clipped by 6 bases and J by 6 bases, with 9 bases between them. Written as DNA, the CDR3 is TGTGCCAGCAGCCTGGGGCCAAACACCATATATTTT. Translating gives CASSLGPNTIYF.

The chain has TRBV28 and TRBJ1-1, with 10 bases aligning to TRBD1. The germline V gene encodes CDR1 MDHEN and CDR2 SYDVKM. Losses at the gene ends were 3 bases for V and 6 bases for J; bases not matched to a gene: 4. There are 14 residues in the CDR3. The CDR3 loop is CASSFGDRGSEAFF. The CDR3 nucleotides read TGTGCCAGCAGTTTCGGGGACAGGGGATCTGAAGCTTTCTTT.

The V call is TRBV18, the J call TRBJ1-1; perhaps TRBD1 as D (5 bases). Germline lookup yields CDR1 KGHSH and CDR2 LQKENI. The CDR3 runs to 13 residues. V lost 3 bases and J 5 bases, leaving 10 bases between the germline ends. CDR3 in DNA: TGTGCCAGCTCACCGGGACGGGGGACTGAAGCTTTCTTT. Translating gives CASSPGRGTEAFF.

This clone appeared a single time. This chain connects TRBV9 to TRBJ2-1; weak D call: TRBD2 (5 bases). Germline V lookup: CDR1 SGDLS, CDR2 YYNGEE. The V gene lost 0 bases and the J gene lost 6 bases, with 13 bases spanning the gap. This CDR3 region has 15 residues. The CDR3 reads CASSVEGLAANEQFF. CDR3 nucleotide sequence: TGTGCCAGCAGCGTAGAAGGGCTAGCTGCCAATGAGCAGTTCTTC.

The gene calls are TRBV18 and TRBJ2-2, with a tentative D call TRBD1 (5 bases). This CDR3 contains 14 residues. Germline lookup yields CDR1 KGHSH and CDR2 LQKENI. V was pared by 0 bases and J by 5 bases, with 7 bases between. CDR3 sequence (DNA): TGTGCCAGCTCACCACCTACAGGTACCGGGGAGCTGTTTTTT. This translates into CASSPPTGTGELFF.

V gene TRBV6-1 combines with J gene TRBJ2-7; no clear D. The CDR3 spans 13 residues. CDR1 and CDR2 from the germline V gene are MNHNS and SASEGT. V dropped 3 bases and J dropped 2 bases, with 8 bases sitting between them. The CDR3, as DNA: TGTGCCAGCAGTGAGGTCCAGACCTACGAGCAGTACTTC. Protein sequence: CASSEVQTYEQYF.

The rearrangement joins TRBV5-1 to TRBJ2-1; 12 bases are shared with TRBD2. CDR3 size: 16 residues. CDR1 and CDR2 (germline): SGHRS, YFSETQ. V was pared by 4 bases and J by 10 bases, with 12 bases of the junction left unmatched. The CDR3 loop reads CASSPRTSGDEREQFF. Written as DNA, the CDR3 is TGCGCCAGCAGCCCGAGGACTAGCGGGGATGAACGGGAGCAGTTCTTC.

The genes are TRBV7-9 and TRBJ2-7; D may be TRBD2 (6 bases). CDR1 is SEHNR, CDR2 FQNEAQ, per germline (reference sequence). This CDR3 has 15 amino acids. Trimming removed 1 base at V and 0 bases at J, with 10 bases between. CDR3 region: CASSLEGGSSYEQYF. The CDR3 DNA follows: TGTGCCAGCAGCTTAGAAGGAGGGAGCTCCTACGAGCAGTACTTC.

V is TRBV2 and J is TRBJ2-7; D not resolved. CDR3 length equals 14 residues. V gave up 9 bases and J gave up 3 bases, with 18 bases separating them. Germline assignment: CDR1 SNHLY and CDR2 FYNNEI. DNA of the CDR3: TGTGCCAGTTCCTTGAGATCGGGTGGCTACGAGCAGTACTTC. This sequence encodes CASSLRSGGYEQYF.

The V gene is TRBV9, the J gene TRBJ2-3; possibly TRBD2 for D (5 bases). There are 16 residues in the CDR3. Germline loops: CDR1 SGDLS, CDR2 YYNGEE. The V end was cut by 1 base, the J end by 0 bases, with 12 bases between. The DNA of the CDR3 is TGTGCCAGCAGCGTATTTTTGGGAGTGAGCACAGATACGCAGTATTTT. Translated, it gives CASSVFLGVSTDTQYF.

The chain links TRBV7-9 to TRBJ2-7; 10 nucleotides align to TRBD2. Germline CDR1 is SEHNR and CDR2 is FQNEAQ (reference sequence). The CDR3 is 15 amino acids. The junction had 6 bases not matched to a gene; V was cut back by 7 bases and J by 0 bases. CDR3 residues: CASIPAGGPSYEQYF. The CDR3 DNA reads TGTGCCAGCATCCCAGCGGGAGGGCCCTCCTACGAGCAGTACTTC.

A few counts support this clone. The chain recombines TRBV28 with TRBJ1-2; D remains ambiguous. Per germline, CDR1 MDHEN and CDR2 SYDVKM. The CDR3 is 15 residues long. V lost 6 bases, J lost 4 bases, and 18 bases lay in between. CDR3 nucleotide sequence: TGTGCCAGCAGCCCACCAGGCAGCCTTGGCTATGGCTACACCTTC. Amino acids: CASSPPGSLGYGYTF.

The gene calls are TRBV6-5 and TRBJ2-7; 10 bases are a match to TRBD2. The J segment lost 0 bases and the V segment lost 4 bases, leaving 6 bases of the junction unmatched. CDR1 is MNHEY and CDR2 is SVGAGI in the germline V gene. The CDR3 is 16 amino acids. This chain's CDR3 is CASSSLAGVNSYEQYF. The CDR3 DNA reads TGTGCCAGCAGTTCCCTAGCGGGAGTAAACTCCTACGAGCAGTACTTC.

The rearrangement links TRBV4-3 to TRBJ2-2, with 7 bases that match TRBD1. Trimming took 0 bases from V and 4 from J; bases not matched to a gene: 2. CDR1 LGHNA and CDR2 YSLEER come from the germline V gene. The CDR3 length is 15 residues. In DNA form, the CDR3 reads TGCGCCAGCAGCCAAGAGGGGACAGCCACCGGGGAGCTGTTTTTT. Amino acids: CASSQEGTATGELFF.

The V gene is TRBV7-9, the J gene TRBJ2-7; weak D call: TRBD2 (5 bases). V was cut by 5 bases and J by 0 bases, with 8 bases left in between. The V gene's germline CDR1 is SEHNR and CDR2 FQNEAQ (reference sequence). The CDR3 extends over 13 amino acids. The CDR3 DNA reads as TGTGCCAGCAGCGCTCGGGACTCCTACGAGCAGTACTTC. Its protein product is CASSARDSYEQYF.

This clone was counted a few times. The V gene is TRBV5-1, the J gene TRBJ1-6; perhaps TRBD1 as D (5 bases). The CDR3 has 16 amino acids. Trimming left V 0 bases short and J 7 bases short, with 14 bases between. Looked up from germline, CDR1 is SGHRS and CDR2 is YFSETQ. Written as DNA, the CDR3 is TGCGCCAGCAGCTTGGGATACGAGGAGGGGAATTCACCCCTCCACTTT. Residues: CASSLGYEEGNSPLHF.

About this clone: A junction end diverges from the germline sequence, so it may reflect a read error. This chain links TRBV7-9 with TRBJ1-1; 10 bases are shared with TRBD1. Looked up from germline, CDR1 is SEHNR and CDR2 is FQNEAQ (reference sequence). The CDR3 consists of 17 residues. CDR3 loop: CSSSPNPGQGSFTEAFF. The CDR3 coding sequence is TGTTCCAGCAGCCCAAATCCGGGACAGGGGTCTTTCACTGAAGCTTTCTTT.

The V call is TRBV4-1, the J call TRBJ2-5; tentative D call: TRBD2 (5 bases). Germline loops: CDR1 MGHRA, CDR2 YSYEKL. The CDR3 contains 14 residues. Trimming took 1 base from V and 4 from J, leaving 10 bases between them. The CDR3 bases are TGCGCCAGCAGCCAAGTCTCCGGGGTAGAGACCCAGTACTTC. It codes for CASSQVSGVETQYF.

This chain joins TRBV29-1 and TRBJ2-7, with 7 bases aligning to TRBD1. Trimming removed 8 bases from V and 6 bases from J; junction bases left unmatched: 10. The CDR3 spans 12 residues. Germline loops: CDR1 SQVTM, CDR2 ANQGSEA. CDR3 sequence reads: CSFRTGAPEQYF. DNA of the CDR3: TGCAGCTTCCGGACAGGAGCCCCCGAGCAGTACTTC.

V is TRBV19 and J is TRBJ2-1; tentative D call: TRBD1 (5 bases). Between the trimmed V and J ends, which lost 0 bases and 1 base, there was a span of 7 bases. The CDR3 runs to 15 residues. Germline assignment: CDR1 LNHDA and CDR2 SQIVND (reference sequence). This chain's CDR3 is CASSIERGSYNEQFF. In DNA form, the CDR3 reads TGTGCCAGTAGTATAGAAAGGGGTTCCTACAATGAGCAGTTCTTC.

The chain uses TRBV10-1 and TRBJ2-7; the match to TRBD1 covers 7 bases. The CDR3 consists of 13 residues. Looked up from germline, CDR1 is WNHNN and CDR2 is SYGVQD (reference sequence). The trim removed 4 bases at V and 6 bases at J, leaving 6 bases unmatched. The CDR3 loop reads CASSVTGDLEQYF. In DNA form, the CDR3 reads TGCGCCAGCAGTGTTACAGGGGACCTCGAGCAGTACTTC.